The next 12 T cell receptor beta chains were all read from a single sample in a study of T cells after yellow fever vaccination. TCRdb independently ran MiXCR on the 5' RACE reads; one entry per CDR3 protein. The table records 350,000 to 450,000 distinct CDR3 sequences, approximately 18% of them present only once. This sample comprised PBMCs, obtained before the yellow fever booster vaccination. The receptors come from a man aged 18 to 29 who received the YFV17D yellow fever vaccine.

This clonotype was observed many times. The V call is TRBV29-1, the J call TRBJ2-1; tentatively, D is TRBD2 (6 bases). The CDR3 runs to 11 residues. Germline loops: CDR1 SQVTM, CDR2 ANQGSEA. The CDR3 protein is CSSSSGDEQFF. The CDR3 bases are TGCAGTTCTAGCTCGGGGGATGAGCAGTTCTTC.

This clonotype came up a few times. V and J are TRBV7-2 and TRBJ2-3; tentative D call: TRBD2 (5 bases). CDR3 size: 15 residues. Deletions cut 3 bases from V and 4 bases from J, with 14 bases between. CDR1 SGHTA and CDR2 FQGNSA come from the germline V gene. CDR3 loop: CASSFSVRSADTQYF. The CDR3 DNA reads TGTGCCAGCAGCTTTTCCGTGCGTAGCGCAGATACGCAGTATTTT.

The table lists this clonotype with a few counts. The V gene is TRBV6-5, the J gene TRBJ1-6; TRBD1 might be the D (6 bases). V gave up 0 bases and J gave up 9 bases, with 15 bases separating them. Germline V gene data show CDR1 as MNHEY and CDR2 as SVGAGI. The CDR3 runs 16 residues. CDR3 sequence: CASSYSRGARGSPLHF. The DNA for the CDR3 is TGTGCCAGCAGTTACTCCAGGGGCGCGAGAGGTTCACCCCTCCACTTT.

The chain combines TRBV4-2 with TRBJ1-2; TRBD1 is a possible D gene (5 bases). V lost 1 base and J 6 bases, leaving 15 bases between the germline ends. CDR3 length: 15 amino acids. Germline assignment: CDR1 LGHNA and CDR2 YNFKEQ. The CDR3 loop reads CASSQGGWGDDGYTF. The CDR3 nucleotides read TGTGCCAGCAGCCAAGGGGGCTGGGGCGATGATGGCTACACCTTC.

This clonotype was counted a few times. This chain uses TRBV24-1 with TRBJ2-1; 9 bases are shared with TRBD1. This CDR3 is built from 15 residues. CDR1 and CDR2 from the germline V gene are KGHDR and SFDVKD. V was pared by 2 bases and J by 6 bases, with 4 bases of the junction left unmatched. The CDR3 sequence is CATSDSGQGPNEQFF. The CDR3 coding sequence is TGTGCCACCAGTGATTCGGGACAGGGTCCCAATGAGCAGTTCTTC.

This clonotype was observed a handful of times. The CDR3 DNA follows: TGTGCCATCACCCGGGACATTTTCTACACTGAAGCTTTCTTT. It translates to CAITRDIFYTEAFF. The V gene is TRBV10-3, the J gene TRBJ1-1; possibly TRBD1 for D (6 bases). V gave up 7 bases and J gave up 3 bases, with 15 bases separating them. This CDR3 has 14 amino acids. The V gene's germline CDR1 is ENHRY and CDR2 SYGVKD.

This clonotype was counted between two and nine times. The rearrangement uses TRBV12-3 or TRBV12-4 and TRBJ1-6; a weak D match, TRBD1 (6 bases). The CDR3 is made up of 15 amino acids. Trimming removed 7 bases at V and 7 bases at J, with 17 bases between. The CDR3 DNA sequence: TGTGCCAGCATCCGCAGGGGCAGTGGAAATTCACCCCTCCACTTT. Translating gives CASIRRGSGNSPLHF.

The chain uses TRBV27 and TRBJ2-6; D gene ambiguous. The CDR3 contains 15 residues. From germline, CDR1 is MNHEY and CDR2 SMNVEV (reference sequence). V lost 3 bases and J 0 bases, leaving 6 bases between the germline ends. The DNA for the CDR3 is TGTGCCAGCAGTTTCGGTCACTCTGGGGCCAACGTCCTGACTTTC. Protein sequence: CASSFGHSGANVLTF.

Only a few counts were recorded for this clonotype. The rearrangement joins TRBV18 to TRBJ2-3, with 11 bases lining up with TRBD2. The CDR3 consists of 16 residues. Trimming removed 2 bases from V and 4 bases from J; junction bases left unmatched: 5. CDR1 is KGHSH and CDR2 is LQKENI in the germline V gene. The CDR3, as DNA: TGTGCCAGCTCACCATCGACTAGCGGGGCCTCAGATACGCAGTATTTT. It is translated as CASSPSTSGASDTQYF.

The chain employs TRBV11-2 and TRBJ2-7, with D possibly called TRBD1 or TRBD2 (5 bases each). The V gene's germline CDR1 is SGHAT and CDR2 FQNNGV. The CDR3 is made up of 14 amino acids. Between the trimmed V and J ends, which lost 0 bases and 4 bases, there was a span of 10 bases. The CDR3 DNA follows: TGTGCCAGCAGCTTAGATTGGGGGTCTTACGAGCAGTACTTC. Amino acids: CASSLDWGSYEQYF.

V is TRBV7-6 and J is TRBJ2-3; no reliable D call. CDR1 is SGHVS and CDR2 is FNYEAQ in the germline V gene. V dropped 3 bases and J dropped 1 base, with 11 bases sitting between them. The CDR3 spans 15 residues. CDR3 region: CASSFSGMGTDTQYF. CDR3 DNA: TGTGCCAGCAGCTTTAGTGGTATGGGCACAGATACGCAGTATTTT.

This clonotype was seen more than once but under ten times. This rearrangement joins TRBV6-5 to TRBJ1-2; perhaps TRBD1 as D (5 bases). CDR1 is MNHEY and CDR2 is SVGAGI in the germline V gene. V was shortened by 2 bases and J by 6 bases, with 13 bases between the two germline ends. The CDR3 is made up of 14 amino acids. CDR3 DNA: TGTGCCAGCAGTTACATCGGGGGATCGGATGGCTACACCTTC. Amino acids: CASSYIGGSDGYTF.